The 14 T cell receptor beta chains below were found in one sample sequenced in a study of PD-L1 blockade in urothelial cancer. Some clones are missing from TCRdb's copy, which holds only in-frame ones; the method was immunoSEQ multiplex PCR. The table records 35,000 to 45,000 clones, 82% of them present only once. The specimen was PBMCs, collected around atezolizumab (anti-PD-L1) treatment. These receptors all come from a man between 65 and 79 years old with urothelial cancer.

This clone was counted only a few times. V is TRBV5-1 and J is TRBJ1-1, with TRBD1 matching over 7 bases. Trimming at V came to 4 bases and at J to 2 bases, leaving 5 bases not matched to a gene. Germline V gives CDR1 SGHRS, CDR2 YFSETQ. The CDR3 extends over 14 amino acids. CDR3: CASSPGQPNTEAFF. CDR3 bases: TGCGCCAGCAGCCCGGGACAGCCTAACACTGAAGCTTTCTTT.

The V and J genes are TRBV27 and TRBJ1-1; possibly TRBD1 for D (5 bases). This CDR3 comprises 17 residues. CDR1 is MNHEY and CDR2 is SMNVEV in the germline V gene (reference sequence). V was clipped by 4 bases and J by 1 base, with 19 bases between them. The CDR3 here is CASSSSGSPLKNTEAFF. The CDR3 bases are TGTGCCAGCAGTTCCTCAGGGTCCCCCTTAAAGAACACTGAAGCTTTCTTT.

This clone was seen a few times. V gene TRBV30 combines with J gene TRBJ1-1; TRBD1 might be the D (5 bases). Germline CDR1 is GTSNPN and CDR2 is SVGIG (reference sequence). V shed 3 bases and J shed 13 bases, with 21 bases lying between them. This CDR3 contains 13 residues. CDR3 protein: CAWSQEESGESFF. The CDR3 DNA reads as TGTGCCTGGAGCCAAGAGGAGTCGGGGGAGAGTTTCTTT. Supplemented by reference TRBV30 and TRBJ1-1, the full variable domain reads SQTIHQWPATLVQPVGSPLSLECTVEGTSNPNLYWYRQAAGRGLQLLFYSVGIGQISSEVPQNLSASRPQDRQFILSSKKLLLSDSGFYLCAWSQEESGESFFGQGTRLTVV.

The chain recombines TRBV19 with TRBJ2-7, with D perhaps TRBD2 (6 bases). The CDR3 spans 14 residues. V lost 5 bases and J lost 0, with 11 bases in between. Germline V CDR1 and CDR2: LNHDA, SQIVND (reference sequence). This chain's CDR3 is CASSLDGSSYEQYF. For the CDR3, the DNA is TGTGCCAGTAGTTTGGACGGGAGCTCCTACGAGCAGTACTTC.

The CDR3 DNA is TGTGCCACCAGCAAACAGGGGGCGGACACAGATACGCAGTATTTT. This codes for CATSKQGADTDTQYF. V usage is TRBV15 and J usage is TRBJ2-3; the match to TRBD1 covers 9 bases. Germline CDR1 reads LNHNV; CDR2 reads YYDKDF (reference sequence). There are 15 residues in the CDR3. V shed 4 bases and J 2 bases; nucleotides not matched to a gene: 4.

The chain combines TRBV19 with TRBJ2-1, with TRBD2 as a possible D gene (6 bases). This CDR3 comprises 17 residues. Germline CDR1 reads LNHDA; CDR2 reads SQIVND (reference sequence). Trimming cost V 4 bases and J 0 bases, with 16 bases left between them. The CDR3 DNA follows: TGTGCCAGTAGTACCCGAAGACGGGGGAGCTCCTACAATGAGCAGTTCTTC. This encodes CASSTRRRGSSYNEQFF.

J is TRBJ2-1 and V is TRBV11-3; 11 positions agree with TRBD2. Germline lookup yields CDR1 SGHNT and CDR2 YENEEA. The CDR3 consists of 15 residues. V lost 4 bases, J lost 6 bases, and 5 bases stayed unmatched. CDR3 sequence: CASSSQTSGTNEQFF. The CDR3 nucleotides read TGTGCCAGCAGCTCCCAGACTAGCGGGACCAATGAGCAGTTCTTC.

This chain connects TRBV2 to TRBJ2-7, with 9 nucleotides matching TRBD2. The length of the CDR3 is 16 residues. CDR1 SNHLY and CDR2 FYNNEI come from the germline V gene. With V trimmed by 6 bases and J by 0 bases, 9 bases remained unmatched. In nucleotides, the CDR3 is TGTGCCAGCAGGCCCCCTAGCGGGGACAGCTCCTACGAGCAGTACTTC. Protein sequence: CASRPPSGDSSYEQYF.

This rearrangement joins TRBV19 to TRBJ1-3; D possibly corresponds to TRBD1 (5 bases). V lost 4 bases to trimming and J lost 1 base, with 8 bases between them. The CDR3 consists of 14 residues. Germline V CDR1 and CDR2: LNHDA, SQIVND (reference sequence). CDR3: CASSKGYSGNTIYF. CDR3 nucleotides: TGTGCCAGTAGTAAGGGGTATTCTGGAAACACCATATATTTT.

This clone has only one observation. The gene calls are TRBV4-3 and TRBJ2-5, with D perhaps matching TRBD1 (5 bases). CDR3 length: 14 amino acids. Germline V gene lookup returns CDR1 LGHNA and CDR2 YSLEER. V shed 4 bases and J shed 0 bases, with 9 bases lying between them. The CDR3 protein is CASSRDSYQETQYF. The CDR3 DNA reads TGCGCCAGCAGCCGAGACAGTTACCAAGAGACCCAGTACTTC.

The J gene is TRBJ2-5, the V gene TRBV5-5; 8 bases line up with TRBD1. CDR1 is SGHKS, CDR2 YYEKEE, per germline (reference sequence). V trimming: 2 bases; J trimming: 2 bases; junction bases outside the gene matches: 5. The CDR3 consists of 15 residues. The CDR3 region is CASSFARTGQETQYF. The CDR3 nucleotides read TGTGCCAGCAGCTTCGCCCGGACAGGGCAAGAGACCCAGTACTTC.

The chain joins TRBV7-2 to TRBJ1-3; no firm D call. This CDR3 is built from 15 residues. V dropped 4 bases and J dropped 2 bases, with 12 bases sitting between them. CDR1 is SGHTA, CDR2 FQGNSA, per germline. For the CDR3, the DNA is TGTGCCAGCAGCTCGAACACGGGGACTGGAAACACCATATATTTT. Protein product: CASSSNTGTGNTIYF.

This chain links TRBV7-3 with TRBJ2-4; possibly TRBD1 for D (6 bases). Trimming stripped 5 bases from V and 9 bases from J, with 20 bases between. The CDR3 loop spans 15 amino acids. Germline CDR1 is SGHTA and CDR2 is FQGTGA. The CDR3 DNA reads TGTGCCAGCAGCCTGACCACAGGGCCCTTCTCCATTCAGTACTTC. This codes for CASSLTTGPFSIQYF.

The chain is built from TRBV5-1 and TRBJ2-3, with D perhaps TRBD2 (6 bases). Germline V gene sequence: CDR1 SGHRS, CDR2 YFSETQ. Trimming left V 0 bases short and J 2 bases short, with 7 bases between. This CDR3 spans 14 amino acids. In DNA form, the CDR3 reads TGCGCCAGCAGCTTGGGCGGGGTCACAGATACGCAGTATTTT. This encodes CASSLGGVTDTQYF. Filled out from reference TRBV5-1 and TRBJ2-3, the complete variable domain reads KAGVTQTPRYLIKTRGQQVTLSCSPISGHRSVSWYQQTPGQGLQFLFEYFSETQRNKGNFPGRFSGRQFSNSRSEMNVSTLELGDSALYLCASSLGGVTDTQYFGPGTRLTVL.